These 14 T cell receptor beta chains came from one sample sequenced in a study of blood T cell repertoires in COVID-19. The method was immunoSEQ multiplex PCR; TCRdb's version includes in-frame clones alone and lacks a portion of them. The sample carries 130,000 to 150,000 clones, just under 90% recorded once. The sample comprised peripheral blood. The receptors were gathered from a woman aged 45-59 years with active or convalescent COVID-19.

This chain connects TRBV7-9 to TRBJ1-1; D gene uncertain. Trimming left V 3 bases short and J 4 bases short, with 9 bases between. Germline assignment: CDR1 SEHNR and CDR2 FQNEAQ (reference sequence). The CDR3 is 13 residues long. This CDR3 is CASSLLEATEAFF. Written as DNA, the CDR3 is TGTGCCAGCAGCTTGTTGGAGGCCACTGAAGCTTTCTTT. Looking up the rest from reference TRBV7-9 and TRBJ1-1 gives the full variable domain: DTGVSQNPRHKITKRGQNVTFRCDPISEHNRLYWYRQTLGQGPEFLTYFQNEAQLEKSRLLSDRFSAERPKGSFSTLEIQRTEQGDSAMYLCASSLLEATEAFFGQGTRLTVV.

V and J are TRBV2 and TRBJ1-1; TRBD1 matches at 7 bases. V shed 1 base and J 7 bases; nucleotides not matched to a gene: 6. The CDR3 consists of 14 residues. Germline V gene data show CDR1 as SNHLY and CDR2 as FYNNEI. CDR3 amino acids: CASSEVAGGIEAFF. The CDR3 DNA follows: TGTGCCAGCAGTGAAGTGGCAGGGGGTATTGAAGCTTTCTTT. Using reference TRBV2 and TRBJ1-1 for the parts outside the CDR3, the full variable domain is EPEVTQTPSHQVTQMGQEVILRCVPISNHLYFYWYRQILGQKVEFLVSFYNNEISEKSEIFDDQFSVERPDGSNFTLKIRSTKLEDSAMYFCASSEVAGGIEAFFGQGTRLTVV.

This clone was seen just once. The chain uses TRBV28 and TRBJ1-2; D remains ambiguous. This CDR3 region has 14 residues. Between the trimmed V and J ends, which lost 5 bases and 0 bases, there was a span of 10 bases. Germline assignment: CDR1 MDHEN and CDR2 SYDVKM. CDR3 DNA sequence: TGTGCCAGCAGTCTGGAGGGTACTAACTATGGCTACACCTTC. Translating it yields CASSLEGTNYGYTF.

The rearrangement joins TRBV28 to TRBJ2-7, with TRBD2 identical over 8 bases. This CDR3 is built from 14 residues. V was clipped by 7 bases and J by 6 bases; unmatched bases: 11. The germline CDR1 and CDR2 sequences are MDHEN and SYDVKM. The CDR3 reads CASTERETWGEQYF. In DNA, the CDR3 is TGTGCCAGCACTGAGCGGGAGACATGGGGCGAGCAGTACTTC.

This clone has more than one count but fewer than ten. V is TRBV7-8 and J is TRBJ1-1; D gene ambiguous. CDR3 length equals 13 residues. CDR1 is SGHVS, CDR2 FQNEAQ, per germline. Between the trimmed V and J ends, which lost 7 bases and 0 bases, there was a span of 9 bases. The DNA of the CDR3 is TGTGCCAGCACGGGGTTAGTGAACACTGAAGCTTTCTTT. Translation gives CASTGLVNTEAFF.

The chain joins TRBV6-6 to TRBJ1-5; no clear D. This CDR3 region has 12 residues. Trimming pared 6 bases from V and 5 bases from J, leaving 8 bases between. Per germline, CDR1 MNHNY and CDR2 SVGAGI (reference sequence). CDR3 DNA: TGTGCCAGCAGCCTCCGGGATCAGCCCCAGCATTTT. Translating it yields CASSLRDQPQHF.

V usage is TRBV5-4 and J usage is TRBJ2-7, with TRBD1 identical over 9 bases. The J segment lost 7 bases and the V segment lost 0 bases, leaving 8 bases of the junction unmatched. CDR1 SGHNT and CDR2 YYREEE come from the germline V gene (reference sequence). CDR3 size: 15 residues. CDR3 amino acids: CASSLETGGSGEQYF. The CDR3 DNA follows: TGTGCCAGCAGCTTGGAGACAGGGGGTTCAGGGGAGCAGTACTTC. The full variable domain, its missing parts supplied by reference TRBV5-4 and TRBJ2-7, is ETGVTQSPTHLIKTRGQQVTLRCSSQSGHNTVSWYQQALGQGPQFIFQYYREEENGRGNFPPRFSGLQFPNYSSELNVNALELDDSALYLCASSLETGGSGEQYFGPGTRLTVT.

The chain combines TRBV30 with TRBJ2-7; possible D gene TRBD1, 6 bases. The V gene's germline CDR1 is GTSNPN and CDR2 SVGIG (reference sequence). The CDR3 sequence is 12 residues long. The ends were cut back, 3 bases at V and 3 bases at J, with 9 bases in the middle. As DNA, the CDR3 is TGTGCCTGGAGCTCGGACAGCTACGAGCAGTACTTC. It specifies CAWSSDSYEQYF.

This rearrangement joins TRBV30 to TRBJ2-1; the match to TRBD2 covers 8 bases. The CDR3 totals 15 residues. The germline gives CDR1 GTSNPN, CDR2 SVGIG (reference sequence). Trimming took 2 bases from V and 7 from J; bases not matched to a gene: 10. The CDR3 nucleotides are TGTGCCTGGAGTAGGACGGGAGGGGGGGCGAATGAGCAGTTCTTC. Its protein is CAWSRTGGGANEQFF.

V usage is TRBV3-1 (or the pseudogene TRBV3-2) and J usage is TRBJ2-5; possibly TRBD2 for D (6 bases). This CDR3 contains 12 residues. Germline CDR1 is LGHDT and CDR2 is YNNKEL (reference sequence). The V gene lost 4 bases and the J gene lost 3 bases, with 6 bases spanning the gap. The CDR3: CASSRREETQYF. CDR3 sequence (DNA): TGTGCCAGCAGCCGGAGGGAAGAGACCCAGTACTTC.

J is TRBJ2-3 and V is TRBV6-5, with 7 bases identical to TRBD2. The CDR3 is 16 amino acids. CDR1 is MNHEY, CDR2 SVGAGI, per germline. V lost 4 bases and J lost 4; bases outside the gene matches: 11. The CDR3 region is CASSSPPGEGPDTQYF. In DNA, the CDR3 is TGTGCCAGCAGTTCCCCCCCGGGGGAGGGGCCAGATACGCAGTATTTT.

V is TRBV11-3 and J is TRBJ2-2; TRBD2 aligns across 8 bases. Trimming removed 5 bases from V and 3 bases from J; junction bases left unmatched: 8. The CDR3 sequence is 16 residues long. Germline V gives CDR1 SGHNT, CDR2 YENEEA. Here the CDR3 DNA reads TGTGCCAGCAGCAGGGCGAGCGGGAGTTACACCGGGGAGCTGTTTTTT. Translation: CASSRASGSYTGELFF.

For this clone: The sample contains more than one DNA sequence encoding this CDR3. The V call is TRBV6-2 or TRBV6-3, the J call TRBJ2-5, with 7 bases fitting TRBD1. CDR3 length: 15 residues. Germline assignment: CDR1 MNHEY and CDR2 SVGEGT. V trimming: 0 bases; J trimming: 4 bases; junction bases outside the gene matches: 5. CDR3 residues: CASSYSLGGRETQYF. DNA for the CDR3: TGTGCCAGCAGTTACTCACTAGGGGGCCGAGAGACCCAGTACTTC.

The rearrangement uses TRBV24-1 and TRBJ2-3, with 7 bases aligning to TRBD1. CDR3 length: 14 amino acids. The V segment lost 2 bases and the J segment 3 bases; nucleotides outside the gene matches: 1. Per the germline V gene, CDR1 is KGHDR and CDR2 is SFDVKD. The CDR3 DNA reads TGTGCCACCAGTGATTGGACAGGTACAGATACGCAGTATTTT. This gives the protein CATSDWTGTDTQYF.